The next 29 T cell receptor beta chains were all read from a single sample in a study of blood T cell repertoires in COVID-19. Profiled with immunoSEQ multiplex PCR; TCRdb holds only in-frame clones, not every one. The table shows 84,000 or so clones, with about 73% occurring only once. Sequencing was carried out using peripheral blood. Every receptor here comes from a man aged 60 to 75 with COVID-19, enrolled during active disease.

This clone was picked up a small number of times. The chain couples TRBV5-1 to TRBJ2-5; 10 bases map to TRBD2. Germline trimming cut 1 base from V and 4 bases from J; bases unmatched to any gene: 4. This CDR3 region has 15 residues. Germline-derived CDR1 and CDR2 are SGHRS and YFSETQ. CDR3 loop: CASSLSLAGSETQYF. The CDR3 DNA follows: TGCGCCAGCAGCTTGTCACTAGCGGGGTCAGAGACCCAGTACTTC.

V usage is TRBV7-9 and J usage is TRBJ2-1; TRBD1 matches at 9 bases. This CDR3 has 15 amino acids. Germline values: CDR1 SEHNR, CDR2 FQNEAQ (reference sequence). V lost 5 bases, J lost 2 bases, and 4 bases stayed unmatched. Here the CDR3 reads CASSTRQGAYNEQFF. CDR3 coding DNA: TGTGCCAGCAGCACCCGACAGGGGGCCTACAATGAGCAGTTCTTC.

The gene calls are TRBV6-1 and TRBJ2-7; 8 bases are shared with TRBD1. The CDR3 is made up of 15 amino acids. Unmatched junction bases numbered 4, after V lost 0 bases and J lost 3 bases. Germline CDR1 is MNHNS and CDR2 is SASEGT. The CDR3 nucleotides read TGTGCCAGCAGTGAAGCGGGGGGACAGGTCTACGAGCAGTACTTC. This gives the protein CASSEAGGQVYEQYF.

J is TRBJ2-1 and V is TRBV11-3; 13 nucleotides agree with TRBD2. Germline assignment: CDR1 SGHNT and CDR2 YENEEA. The CDR3 has 19 residues. Trimming cost V 5 bases and J 5 bases; bases outside gene matches: 15. CDR3 in amino acids: CASSPVTRLAGGDNNEQFF. The CDR3 DNA reads as TGTGCCAGCAGCCCCGTTACCAGACTAGCGGGAGGAGATAACAATGAGCAGTTCTTC.

This clone occurred once. The V and J genes are TRBV18 and TRBJ1-3; 7 bases match TRBD1. Germline-derived CDR1 and CDR2 are KGHSH and LQKENI. The CDR3 is made up of 15 amino acids. The V gene end was trimmed by 0 bases and the J gene end by 2 bases; junction bases not matched to a gene: 1. CDR3: CASSPPGQPGNTIYF. CDR3 in DNA: TGTGCCAGCTCACCACCGGGACAGCCTGGAAACACCATATATTTT.

The rearrangement joins TRBV19 to TRBJ2-2, with a tentative D call TRBD2 (6 bases). The CDR3 is 20 residues long. Deletions cut 3 bases from V and 5 bases from J, with 28 bases between. CDR1 is LNHDA, CDR2 SQIVND, per germline (reference sequence). As DNA, the CDR3 is TGTGCCAGTAGTATGGGGACTCCTCTCTTGGGAACAATTGGGACCGGGGAGCTGTTTTTT. This gives the protein CASSMGTPLLGTIGTGELFF. Using reference TRBV19 and TRBJ2-2 for the parts outside the CDR3, the full variable domain is DGGITQSPKYLFRKEGQNVTLSCEQNLNHDAMYWYRQDPGQGLRLIYYSQIVNDFQKGDIAEGYSVSREKKESFPLTVTSAQKNPTAFYLCASSMGTPLLGTIGTGELFFGEGSRLTVL.

The chain employs TRBV27 and TRBJ1-1; TRBD1 might be the D (5 bases). The germline V and J ends were trimmed by 3 bases and 1 base, with 6 bases remaining between them. CDR1 is MNHEY, CDR2 SMNVEV, per germline (reference sequence). The CDR3 extends over 13 amino acids. The CDR3, as DNA: TGTGCCAGCAGTTTTGGACAGAACACTGAAGCTTTCTTT. It yields the protein CASSFGQNTEAFF.

The count of this clone is one. The gene calls are TRBV9 and TRBJ2-1; D gene uncertain. Trimming shortened V by 0 bases and J by 0 bases, and 7 bases separated the two germline ends. Germline CDR1 and CDR2: SGDLS and YYNGEE. This CDR3 contains 15 residues. The DNA of the CDR3 is TGTGCCAGCAGCGTAGACCTGAGCTCCTACAATGAGCAGTTCTTC. Translation: CASSVDLSSYNEQFF.

The chain has TRBV6-6 and TRBJ1-6, with D possibly being TRBD1 (5 bases). V lost 7 bases and J 14 bases, leaving 18 bases between the germline ends. The CDR3 consists of 13 residues. Germline CDR1 reads MNHNY; CDR2 reads SVGAGI (reference sequence). DNA for the CDR3: TGTGCCAGCACCGCCGTAGGGGTCTCGGCCCTCCACTTT. It translates to CASTAVGVSALHF.

The J gene is TRBJ2-1, the V gene TRBV7-2; no clear D gene. The CDR3 has 14 amino acids. From germline, CDR1 is SGHTA and CDR2 FQGNSA. V lost 2 bases, J lost 5 bases, and 10 bases lay in between. The CDR3 nucleotides read TGTGCCAGCAGCTTACTATGGTCTAACAATGAGCAGTTCTTC. It yields the protein CASSLLWSNNEQFF.

This sequence joins TRBV18 and TRBJ2-1; D gene ambiguous. With 5 bases removed from V and 0 bases from J, the gap between germline ends came to 11 bases. Germline V gene sequence: CDR1 KGHSH, CDR2 LQKENI. CDR3 length: 15 amino acids. This chain's CDR3 is CASSTSRSSYNEQFF. CDR3 DNA sequence: TGTGCCAGCTCAACCAGCCGGAGCTCCTACAATGAGCAGTTCTTC.

Only one count was recorded for this clone. This chain connects TRBV6-5 to TRBJ2-7; 10 bases agree with TRBD2. The V segment lost 5 bases and the J segment 6 bases; nucleotides outside the gene matches: 7. CDR3 length: 14 amino acids. CDR1 is MNHEY and CDR2 is SVGAGI in the germline V gene. CDR3 DNA sequence: TGTGCCAGCAGTCCCGGGACTAGCGTTTTCGAGCAGTACTTC. This encodes CASSPGTSVFEQYF.

This sequence joins TRBV6-1 and TRBJ1-2, with D perhaps TRBD1 (6 bases). Trimming took 2 bases from V and 8 from J, leaving 15 bases between them. This CDR3 region has 14 residues. CDR1 is MNHNS and CDR2 is SASEGT in the germline V gene. The CDR3 DNA follows: TGTGCCAGCAGTGAAAGGACAGCATTACAAGGCTACACCTTC. This sequence encodes CASSERTALQGYTF.

The V call is TRBV5-1, the J call TRBJ1-2, with D perhaps TRBD1 (5 bases). This CDR3 has 12 residues. CDR1 is SGHRS and CDR2 is YFSETQ in the germline V gene. The V and J ends lost 1 base and 7 bases respectively, with 8 bases between them. CDR3 in amino acids: CASSLSGVGYTF. The CDR3 nucleotides read TGCGCCAGCAGCTTGTCGGGGGTTGGCTACACCTTC.

The V and J genes are TRBV19 and TRBJ1-2; D is perhaps TRBD1 (6 bases). The CDR3 extends over 13 amino acids. Germline assignment: CDR1 LNHDA and CDR2 SQIVND (reference sequence). The ends were cut back, 6 bases at V and 2 bases at J, with 10 bases in the middle. The CDR3 DNA sequence: TGTGCCAGTAGCCTCGGGACAAACTATGGCTACACCTTC. It codes for CASSLGTNYGYTF.

The J gene is TRBJ1-1, the V gene TRBV11-1; D ambiguous. V was shortened by 5 bases and J by 3 bases, with 13 bases between the two germline ends. There are 14 residues in the CDR3. Germline values: CDR1 SGHAT, CDR2 FQDESV (reference sequence). CDR3 in DNA: TGTGCCAGCAGCATTAACCGAGAAGACACTGAAGCTTTCTTT. Translating it yields CASSINREDTEAFF.

This chain links TRBV19 with TRBJ2-1; TRBD2 matches at 10 bases. The V and J ends lost 4 bases and 0 bases, in that order; junction bases with no gene match: 3. The CDR3 is made up of 16 amino acids. The germline V gene encodes CDR1 LNHDA and CDR2 SQIVND (reference sequence). The CDR3 spells CASSSSSGSSYNEQFF. The CDR3 region has the DNA TGTGCCAGTAGTAGTTCTAGCGGGAGCTCCTACAATGAGCAGTTCTTC.

V is TRBV7-8 and J is TRBJ2-2; the D gene is possibly TRBD2 (6 bases). The CDR3 is 12 amino acids. The V end was cut by 6 bases, the J end by 7 bases, with 9 bases between. Per germline, CDR1 SGHVS and CDR2 FQNEAQ. Here the CDR3 reads CASSSGYGELFF. CDR3 in DNA: TGTGCCAGCAGTAGCGGTTACGGGGAGCTGTTTTTT.

The V and J genes are TRBV11-3 and TRBJ1-4; 9 bases align to TRBD1. Looked up from germline, CDR1 is SGHNT and CDR2 is YENEEA. The length of the CDR3 is 17 residues. Trimming took 5 bases from V and 0 from J; bases not matched to a gene: 7. The CDR3 reads CASSPGQGTATNEKLFF. The CDR3 DNA is TGTGCCAGCAGCCCAGGACAGGGGACCGCAACTAATGAAAAACTGTTTTTT.

Ten or more counts support this clone. The CDR3 here is CASRQLAGGWETQYF. As DNA, the CDR3 is TGTGCCAGCAGACAACTAGCGGGGGGCTGGGAGACCCAGTACTTC. The chain employs TRBV11-2 and TRBJ2-5; 12 bases are shared with TRBD2. With 6 bases clipped from V and 5 bases from J, the junction kept 7 bases outside the gene matches. The CDR3 spans 15 residues. CDR1 SGHAT and CDR2 FQNNGV come from the germline V gene.

This clone was seen only a few times. The CDR3: CASSLDRNTGELFF. In DNA form, the CDR3 reads TGTGCCAGCAGCTTAGACAGGAACACCGGGGAGCTGTTTTTT. The chain carries TRBV11-2 and TRBJ2-2; D remains ambiguous. In germline, CDR1 is SGHAT, CDR2 FQNNGV. The length of the CDR3 is 14 residues. Trimming stripped 0 bases from V and 1 base from J, with 3 bases between.

The chain recombines TRBV5-6 with TRBJ2-7, with TRBD2 matching 8 bases. V shed 4 bases, J shed 0 bases, and the junction held 12 bases outside the gene matches. CDR1 is SGHDT, CDR2 YYEEEE, per germline. The CDR3 loop spans 17 amino acids. CDR3 region: CASSRRSERGSSYEQYF. The CDR3 region has the DNA TGTGCCAGCAGCCGCCGGTCGGAGCGGGGGAGCTCCTACGAGCAGTACTTC.

The chain carries TRBV24-1 and TRBJ2-2; perhaps TRBD2 as D (7 bases). The V end was cut by 9 bases, the J end by 2 bases, with 9 bases between. In germline, CDR1 is KGHDR, CDR2 SFDVKD. The CDR3 contains 13 residues. The DNA of the CDR3 is TGTGCCACCGGGGGGGCCAACACCGGGGAGCTGTTTTTT. Amino acid sequence: CATGGANTGELFF.

There are a few counts of this clone. The chain has TRBV18 and TRBJ2-3, with 9 bases matching TRBD1. The V and J ends lost 3 bases and 0 bases, in that order; junction bases with no gene match: 1. Germline V lookup: CDR1 KGHSH, CDR2 LQKENI. The CDR3 runs 15 residues. The CDR3 region has the DNA TGTGCCAGCTCACCGACAGGGGGAAGCACAGATACGCAGTATTTT. Protein product: CASSPTGGSTDTQYF.

This clone appeared once. The gene calls are TRBV27 and TRBJ1-1, with D maybe TRBD1 (6 bases). The germline V gene encodes CDR1 MNHEY and CDR2 SMNVEV (reference sequence). V gave up 2 bases and J gave up 6 bases, with 16 bases separating them. The CDR3 spans 15 residues. The CDR3 spells CASSLVGRGRSEAFF. In nucleotides, the CDR3 is TGTGCCAGCAGTTTAGTTGGCAGGGGCCGTTCTGAAGCTTTCTTT.

This clone was seen only a few times. This chain uses TRBV10-3 with TRBJ2-5, with TRBD1 matching over 7 bases. This CDR3 is 15 amino acids long. Germline CDR1 ENHRY, CDR2 SYGVKD. The junction had 11 bases not matched to a gene; V was cut back by 10 bases and J by 0 bases. CDR3 bases: TGTGCCACGTCGCAGACAGGGCTAAACCAAGAGACCCAGTACTTC. It specifies CATSQTGLNQETQYF.

V and J are TRBV4-1 and TRBJ2-3, with 7 positions matching TRBD1. Germline trimming cut 3 bases from V and 6 bases from J; bases unmatched to any gene: 9. The germline gives CDR1 MGHRA, CDR2 YSYEKL. The CDR3 is 15 amino acids. The DNA of the CDR3 is TGCGCCAGCAGCCACCGCACAGGGGTGCTGGATACGCAGTATTTT. Protein: CASSHRTGVLDTQYF.

This sequence joins TRBV5-1 and TRBJ1-4, with TRBD1 matching 7 bases. After removal of 2 bases from V and 0 bases from J, the junction contained 4 bases not matched to a gene. Germline-derived CDR1 and CDR2 are SGHRS and YFSETQ. CDR3 length equals 16 residues. This CDR3 reads CASSFGQAATNEKLFF. The DNA of the CDR3 is TGCGCCAGCAGCTTCGGACAGGCAGCAACTAATGAAAAACTGTTTTTT.

This chain uses TRBV6-6 with TRBJ1-2; D gene unclear. The V gene's germline CDR1 is MNHNY and CDR2 SVGAGI (reference sequence). Between the trimmed V and J ends, which lost 4 bases and 7 bases, there was a span of 16 bases. This CDR3 is 14 amino acids long. The CDR3 reads CASSFAASEGGYTF. In DNA form, the CDR3 reads TGTGCCAGCAGTTTCGCAGCCTCAGAGGGTGGCTACACCTTC.